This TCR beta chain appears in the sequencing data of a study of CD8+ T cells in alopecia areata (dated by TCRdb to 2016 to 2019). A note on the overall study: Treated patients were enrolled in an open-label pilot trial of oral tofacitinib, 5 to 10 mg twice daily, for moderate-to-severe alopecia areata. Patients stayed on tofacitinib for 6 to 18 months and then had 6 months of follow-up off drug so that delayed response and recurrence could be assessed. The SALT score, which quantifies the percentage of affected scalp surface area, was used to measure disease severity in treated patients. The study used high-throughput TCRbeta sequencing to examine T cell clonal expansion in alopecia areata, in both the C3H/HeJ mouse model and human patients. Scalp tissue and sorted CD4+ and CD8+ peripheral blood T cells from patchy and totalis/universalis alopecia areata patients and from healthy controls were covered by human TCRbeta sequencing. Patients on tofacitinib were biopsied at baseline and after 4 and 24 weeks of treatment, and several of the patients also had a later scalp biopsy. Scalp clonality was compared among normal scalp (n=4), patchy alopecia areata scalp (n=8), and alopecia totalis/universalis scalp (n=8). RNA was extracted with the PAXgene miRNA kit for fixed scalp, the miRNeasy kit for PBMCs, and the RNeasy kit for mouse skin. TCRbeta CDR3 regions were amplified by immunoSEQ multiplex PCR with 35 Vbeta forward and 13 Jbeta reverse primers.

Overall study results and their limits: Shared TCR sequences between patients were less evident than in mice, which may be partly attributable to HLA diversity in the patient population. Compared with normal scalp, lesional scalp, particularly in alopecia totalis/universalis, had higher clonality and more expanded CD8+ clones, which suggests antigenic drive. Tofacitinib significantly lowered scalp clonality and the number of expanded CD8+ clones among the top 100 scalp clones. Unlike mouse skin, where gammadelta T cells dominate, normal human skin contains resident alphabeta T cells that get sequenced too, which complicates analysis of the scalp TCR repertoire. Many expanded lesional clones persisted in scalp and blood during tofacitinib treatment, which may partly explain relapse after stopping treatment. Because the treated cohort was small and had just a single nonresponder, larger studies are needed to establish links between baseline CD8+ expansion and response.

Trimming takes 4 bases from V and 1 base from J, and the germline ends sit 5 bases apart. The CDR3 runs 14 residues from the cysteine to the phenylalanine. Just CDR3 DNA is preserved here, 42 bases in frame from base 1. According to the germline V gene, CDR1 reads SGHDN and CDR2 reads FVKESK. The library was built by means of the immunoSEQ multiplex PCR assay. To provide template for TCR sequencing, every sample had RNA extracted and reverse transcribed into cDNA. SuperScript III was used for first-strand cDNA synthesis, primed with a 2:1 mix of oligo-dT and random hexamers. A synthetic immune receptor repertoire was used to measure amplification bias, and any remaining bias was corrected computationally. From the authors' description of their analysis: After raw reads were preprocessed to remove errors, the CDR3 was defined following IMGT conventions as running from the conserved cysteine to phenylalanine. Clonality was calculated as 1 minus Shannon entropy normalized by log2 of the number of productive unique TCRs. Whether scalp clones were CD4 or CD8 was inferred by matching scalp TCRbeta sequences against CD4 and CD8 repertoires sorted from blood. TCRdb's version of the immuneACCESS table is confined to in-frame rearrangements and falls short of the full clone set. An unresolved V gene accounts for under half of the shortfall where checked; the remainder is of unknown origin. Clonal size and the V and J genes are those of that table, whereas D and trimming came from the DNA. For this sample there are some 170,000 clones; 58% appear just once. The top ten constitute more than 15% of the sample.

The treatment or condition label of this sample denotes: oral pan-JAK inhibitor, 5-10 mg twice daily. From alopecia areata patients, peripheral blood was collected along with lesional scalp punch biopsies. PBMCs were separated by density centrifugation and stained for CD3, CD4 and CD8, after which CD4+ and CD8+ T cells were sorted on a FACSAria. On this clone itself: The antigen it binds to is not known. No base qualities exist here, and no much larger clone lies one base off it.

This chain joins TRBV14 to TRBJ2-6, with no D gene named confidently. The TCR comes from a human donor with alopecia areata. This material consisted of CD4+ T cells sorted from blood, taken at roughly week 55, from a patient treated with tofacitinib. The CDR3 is CASSPHSGANVLTF. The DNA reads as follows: TGTGCCAGCAGCCCCCATTCTGGGGCCAACGTCCTGACTTTC.